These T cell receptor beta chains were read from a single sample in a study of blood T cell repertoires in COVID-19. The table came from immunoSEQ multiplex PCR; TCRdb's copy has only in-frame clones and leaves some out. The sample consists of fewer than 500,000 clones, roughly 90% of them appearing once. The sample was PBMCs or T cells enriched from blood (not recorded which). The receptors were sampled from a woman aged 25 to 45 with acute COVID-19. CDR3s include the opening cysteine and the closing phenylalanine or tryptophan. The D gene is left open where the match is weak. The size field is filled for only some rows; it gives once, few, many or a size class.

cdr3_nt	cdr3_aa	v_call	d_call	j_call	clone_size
TGTGCCAGCAGTTACCCAGCCAGCAGGGGCGAGCAGTACTTC	CASSYPASRGEQYF	TRBV6-5	NA	TRBJ2-7	NA
TGTGCCAGTAGTAAGGGGCAGAGCTCCTACAATGAGCAGTTCTTC	CASSKGQSSYNEQFF	TRBV19	NA	TRBJ2-1	once
TGTGCCAGCAGTTACTCCGGGGGACTAGGTGAAGACGAGCAGTACTTC	CASSYSGGLGEDEQYF	TRBV6-2/TRBV6-3	TRBD2	TRBJ2-7	NA
TGTGCCAGCAGTCTCCAGGGTTCTGGGGCCAACGTCCTGACTTTC	CASSLQGSGANVLTF	TRBV6-2/TRBV6-3	NA	TRBJ2-6	NA
TGTGCCATAGCTTTAGCGGGGGGGGATACGCAGTATTTT	CAIALAGGDTQYF	TRBV6-6	TRBD2	TRBJ2-3	few
TGTGCCAGCAGCCAAGAGTGGACTAGTCAGGCCGGTGAGCAGTTCTTC	CASSQEWTSQAGEQFF	TRBV3-1/TRBV3-2	TRBD2	TRBJ2-1	NA
TGTGCCAGCAGCTTGTCAGATAGCAATCAGCCCCAGCATTTT	CASSLSDSNQPQHF	TRBV11-2	NA	TRBJ1-5	few
TGTGCCAGCAGTGAAAGCTCGTCAGAGACCCAGTACTTC	CASSESSSETQYF	TRBV6-1	NA	TRBJ2-5	NA
TGTGCCAGCAGCGCCGGACAGGGGGTGGGCACCGGGGAGCTGTTTTTT	CASSAGQGVGTGELFF	TRBV9	TRBD1	TRBJ2-2	once
TGTGCCAGCCTGGGCAGGGGGCTTACCGAGTCCTACGAGCAGTACTTC	CASLGRGLTESYEQYF	TRBV2	TRBD1	TRBJ2-7	once
TGTGCCAGCAGTTACGCGGGGGGCTCCTACGAGCAGTACTTC	CASSYAGGSYEQYF	TRBV28	TRBD2	TRBJ2-7	NA
TGTGCCAGCAGTGGCGGGAGACAGTCCGTAGGCTACACCTTC	CASSGGRQSVGYTF	TRBV2	NA	TRBJ1-2	NA
TGCGCCAGCAGCCATTATGACAGGGAGATAATGTGGAACTATGGCTACACCTTC	CASSHYDREIMWNYGYTF	TRBV4-3	TRBD1	TRBJ1-2	NA
TGTGCCAGCAGCACCGGGACTAGACAGTATTTT	CASSTGTRQYF	TRBV12-3/TRBV12-4	TRBD2	TRBJ2-3	once
TGTGCCAGCAGCGAGGGGACAGCTAGCACAGATACGCAGTATTTT	CASSEGTASTDTQYF	TRBV7-7	TRBD1	TRBJ2-3	NA
TGTGCTAGTGGTTATCAGGGGGGCACTGAAGCTTTCTTT	CASGYQGGTEAFF	TRBV12-5	TRBD1	TRBJ1-1	once
TGCGCCAGCAGCCCTAATCCTAGCGGGGGATTCGGCGGGACGCAGTATTTT	CASSPNPSGGFGGTQYF	TRBV5-1	TRBD2	TRBJ2-3	NA
TGTGCCAGCAGTTCCCCGGGACAGGGGGAGACCCAGTACTTC	CASSSPGQGETQYF	TRBV6-2/TRBV6-3	TRBD1	TRBJ2-5	NA
TGCAGCGTCCGGGACAGCTCCTACGAGCAGTACTTC	CSVRDSSYEQYF	TRBV29-1	TRBD1	TRBJ2-7	NA
TGTGCCACCAGTGATACGACAGGGGGCAGGTACGAGCAGTACTTC	CATSDTTGGRYEQYF	TRBV24-1	TRBD1	TRBJ2-7	once
TGCGCCAGCAGCTTAGGGACTATCCTCTCCTACGAGCAGTACTTC	CASSLGTILSYEQYF	TRBV5-1	TRBD2	TRBJ2-7	NA
TGTGCCAGCAGCTTAGAGGCGGGGCATAACACTGAAGCTTTCTTT	CASSLEAGHNTEAFF	TRBV7-8	NA	TRBJ1-1	NA
TGTGCCACCAGTGATTTGAGAGGGGGTCAGCCCCAGCATTTT	CATSDLRGGQPQHF	TRBV24-1	NA	TRBJ1-5	NA
TGTGCCAGCAGCTTGTCCGGGACAGCAAATAGCAATCAGCCCCAGCATTTT	CASSLSGTANSNQPQHF	TRBV7-2	TRBD1	TRBJ1-5	NA
TGTGCCAGCAGTGAGCTGGGGCTTGGAAACACCATATATTTT	CASSELGLGNTIYF	TRBV6-1	NA	TRBJ1-3	NA
TGTGCCAGACCCCAAACAGGAGTATCTCTGGATGAGCAGTTCTTC	CARPQTGVSLDEQFF	TRBV27	NA	TRBJ2-1	NA
TGTGCCAGTAGTCAGGACAGGGACCCCTCTGGGGCCAACGTCCTGACTTTC	CASSQDRDPSGANVLTF	TRBV19	TRBD1	TRBJ2-6	NA
TGTGCCAGCAGGCACAGGGGCACAGATACGCAGTATTTT	CASRHRGTDTQYF	TRBV27	NA	TRBJ2-3	NA
TGTGCCAGCAGTTTGGGACAGGACACCATATATTTT	CASSLGQDTIYF	TRBV12-3/TRBV12-4	TRBD1	TRBJ1-3	NA
TGTGCCAGCAGTTTCGGTGGTGACTATGGCTACACCTTC	CASSFGGDYGYTF	TRBV12-3/TRBV12-4	NA	TRBJ1-2	NA
TGTGCCAGTCAACAGTATCAGGGCCAGTCAATGAACACTGAAGCTTTCTTT	CASQQYQGQSMNTEAFF	TRBV19	NA	TRBJ1-1	NA
TGTGCCAGCAGTTTCACCGGGACTAGCGGGGGTCTGTACGAGCAGTACTTC	CASSFTGTSGGLYEQYF	TRBV27	TRBD2	TRBJ2-7	once
TGTGCCAGCAGCTTGAGGACAGCCTATGGCTACACCTTC	CASSLRTAYGYTF	TRBV5-8	NA	TRBJ1-2	once
TGCGCCAGCAGCCTCTCCGTCGACAGGGGTGTCGAGCAGTACTTC	CASSLSVDRGVEQYF	TRBV4-1	TRBD1	TRBJ2-7	NA
TGTGCCAGCAGCTCCGGGACAGGGGGCTTGGGCAATCAGCCCCAGCATTTT	CASSSGTGGLGNQPQHF	TRBV5-5	TRBD1	TRBJ1-5	NA
TGTGCCAGCAGTGAACATGGTACAGGTCAGCAGTACTTC	CASSEHGTGQQYF	TRBV6-1	NA	TRBJ2-7	once
TGTGCCAGCAGCTCTGACAGGGGACCCTACAATGAGCAGTTCTTC	CASSSDRGPYNEQFF	TRBV5-5	TRBD1	TRBJ2-1	NA
TGTGCCATCAGCCCAATACACAGACCCTATGGCTACACCTTC	CAISPIHRPYGYTF	TRBV10-3	NA	TRBJ1-2	NA
TGTGCCATCAGTGAGAAGGGCGGGGGAGCGGGAGATACGCAGTATTTT	CAISEKGGGAGDTQYF	TRBV10-3	TRBD2	TRBJ2-3	NA
TGTGCCAGTAGTCTAATCCCGGGACAGGGAAGAACTGAAGCTTTCTTT	CASSLIPGQGRTEAFF	TRBV19	TRBD1	TRBJ1-1	NA
TGTGCCACACACGGAGATCGTAATGAAAAACTGTTTTTT	CATHGDRNEKLFF	TRBV10-3	NA	TRBJ1-4	NA
TGTGCCAGCAGCCACCCGGGAGGATGGGCCGGGGAGCTGTTTTTT	CASSHPGGWAGELFF	TRBV5-8	TRBD2	TRBJ2-2	NA
TGTGCCAGCAGTTTTAGCGGACGGTCTCAGTACTTC	CASSFSGRSQYF	TRBV28	NA	TRBJ2-4	NA
TGTGCCAGCAGTTTAGGGCAGTTAGTCGGGGAGCTGTTTTTT	CASSLGQLVGELFF	TRBV27	NA	TRBJ2-2	NA
TGCGCCAGCAGCCTCGGGACAGGGATCAATCAGCCCCAGCATTTT	CASSLGTGINQPQHF	TRBV4-3	TRBD1	TRBJ1-5	NA
TGTGCCAGCTCACCACTCCTTTCCGGGTTCTACGAGCAGTACTTC	CASSPLLSGFYEQYF	TRBV18	NA	TRBJ2-7	NA